The clone carrying this T cell receptor beta chain showed up just a few times. This record belongs to a study of cytomegalovirus exposure and HLA in healthy donors. The V end lost 9 bases, the J end lost 1 base, and 22 bases lay between the germline ends. The CDR3 consists of 17 residues. 13 Jbeta primers and 60 Vbeta primers were used for the PCR. Some clones are missing from TCRdb's copy, which holds only in-frame ones; the method was immunoSEQ multiplex PCR. The data contain around 99,000 clones, around 77% of them singletons. The sequence was collected from a male donor in good health and CMV-seronegative. The V gene is TRBV23-1, the J gene TRBJ2-1; possible D gene TRBD1, 5 bases. TRBV23-1 is sorted into the ORF group, with uncertain function. The material sequenced was PBMCs. The CDR3 DNA is TGCGCCAGGAAGCGACTCCGACAGAAGAAATCCTACAATGAGCAGTTCTTC. Translating it yields CARKRLRQKKSYNEQFF.